The 22 T cell receptor beta chains below come from one sample, sequenced in a study of T cells in Graves' hyperthyroidism and ophthalmopathy. TCR beta CDR3 regions were amplified from RNA transcripts. The TCR CDR3 first-round RT-PCR relied on the HTBI primer set. MiXCR, applied by TCRdb to the multiplex PCR reads, yields one record per CDR3 protein. This sample has a few hundred thousand distinct CDR3 sequences; approximately 16% occur once, and the top ten carry roughly 3%. The sequenced material came from blood. The receptors derive from a woman in her thirties or forties with Graves' ophthalmopathy.

The V call is TRBV5-1, the J call TRBJ2-7, with D maybe TRBD1 (5 bases). Germline V lookup: CDR1 SGHRS, CDR2 YFSETQ. CDR3 length: 12 residues. V lost 4 bases, J lost 5 bases, and 10 bases lay in between. CDR3 nucleotides: TGCGCCAGCAGCAAGGGGCCTCACGAGCAGTACTTC. Protein product: CASSKGPHEQYF.

This clonotype has a count of ten or more. The chain is built from TRBV27 and TRBJ1-2, with D perhaps matching TRBD1 (5 bases). CDR3 length: 15 amino acids. Germline V gene lookup returns CDR1 MNHEY and CDR2 SMNVEV (reference sequence). V was cut by 0 bases and J by 7 bases, with 15 bases left in between. The CDR3 nucleotides are TGTGCCAGCAGTTTATCGGGATCTTGGGGGTCTGGCTACACCTTC. Amino acid sequence: CASSLSGSWGSGYTF.

This clonotype was seen more than once but under ten times. The chain joins TRBV4-1 to TRBJ2-1; D ambiguous. CDR3 length: 15 residues. The V gene lost 5 bases and the J gene lost 0 bases, with 11 bases spanning the gap. In germline, CDR1 is MGHRA, CDR2 YSYEKL. CDR3 protein: CASSAPQSSYNEQFF. The CDR3 nucleotides are TGCGCCAGCAGCGCGCCTCAGAGCTCCTACAATGAGCAGTTCTTC.

The table lists this clonotype with many counts. V gene TRBV6-1 combines with J gene TRBJ2-5, with 10 bases that match TRBD1. The CDR3 sequence is 18 residues long. Germline CDR1 MNHNS, CDR2 SASEGT. The J segment lost 5 bases and the V segment lost 5 bases, leaving 17 bases of the junction unmatched. The DNA of the CDR3 is TGTGCCAGCAGTTTTAACCGGGACAGGGGCATTAAGGCGGAGACCCAGTACTTC. The encoded protein is CASSFNRDRGIKAETQYF.

The J gene is TRBJ2-7, the V gene TRBV20-1; 10 bases are a match to TRBD2. V lost 1 base to trimming and J lost 0 bases; unmatched junction nucleotides: 9. CDR3 length: 17 residues. Looked up from germline, CDR1 is DFQATT and CDR2 is SNEGSKA (reference sequence). In nucleotides, the CDR3 is TGCAGTGCTAGAGGTTTGTTAACTAGCGGGGACTCCTACGAGCAGTACTTC. Translating gives CSARGLLTSGDSYEQYF.

V usage is TRBV9 and J usage is TRBJ2-2; D gene unclear. Germline V gene lookup returns CDR1 SGDLS and CDR2 YYNGEE. V lost 0 bases to trimming and J lost 4 bases, with 13 bases between them. The CDR3 loop spans 16 amino acids. CDR3 nucleotide sequence: TGTGCCAGCAGCGTAGAGGCAGCCCGAGGCACCGGGGAGCTGTTTTTT. Its translation: CASSVEAARGTGELFF.

This clonotype was recorded a few times. J is TRBJ1-1 and V is TRBV12-3 or TRBV12-4; 12 bases agree with TRBD1. This CDR3 region has 15 residues. V dropped 6 bases and J dropped 4; count of bases not matched to a gene: 6. The CDR3 protein is CASSRDRGRSTEAFF. As DNA, the CDR3 is TGTGCCAGCAGCCGGGACAGGGGGCGGAGCACTGAAGCTTTCTTT.

This rearrangement joins TRBV11-2 to TRBJ2-1; the D gene could be TRBD1 or TRBD2 (7 bases each). In germline, CDR1 is SGHAT, CDR2 FQNNGV. CDR3 length: 16 residues. Trimming pared 5 bases from V and 2 bases from J, leaving 16 bases between. In DNA, the CDR3 is TGTGCCAGCAGCCCGCAGACAGGGACTACCTACAATGAGCAGTTCTTC. Residues: CASSPQTGTTYNEQFF.

The J gene is TRBJ2-1, the V gene TRBV28; 10 nucleotides align to TRBD2. Germline CDR1 and CDR2: MDHEN and SYDVKM. The junction had 4 bases not matched to a gene; V was cut back by 2 bases and J by 0 bases. The CDR3 length is 17 residues. CDR3 sequence (DNA): TGTGCCAGCAGTTTAAGGTCTAGCGGGAGCTCCTACAATGAGCAGTTCTTC. It encodes CASSLRSSGSSYNEQFF.

As to this clonotype: One junction end does not reproduce the germline sequence, and a read error may be involved. V and J are TRBV25-1 and TRBJ2-2; 9 bases match TRBD1. The CDR3 is 16 residues long. Germline V gene lookup returns CDR1 MGHDK and CDR2 SYGVNS. The CDR3 DNA is TGTGTCAGCAGTGGCGGGACAGGGCAGAACACCGGGGAGCTGTTTTTT. Translated: CVSSGGTGQNTGELFF.

The V and J genes are TRBV14 and TRBJ1-2; no firm D call. The CDR3 consists of 14 residues. Trimming cost V 4 bases and J 7 bases, with 16 bases left between them. Germline lookup yields CDR1 SGHDN and CDR2 FVKESK. For the CDR3, the DNA is TGTGCCAGCAGCCGCGGACTGGCCGCCCTTGGCTACACCTTC. Residues: CASSRGLAALGYTF.

This clonotype was seen ten or more times. V and J are TRBV6-1 and TRBJ1-2, with D perhaps matching TRBD1 (5 bases). The germline V gene encodes CDR1 MNHNS and CDR2 SASEGT. V lost 4 bases, J lost 3 bases, and 15 bases lay in between. The CDR3 is made up of 15 amino acids. CDR3 coding DNA: TGTGCCAGCAGTGGCCGCGGGGCCCGGGACTATGGCTACACCTTC. Translating gives CASSGRGARDYGYTF.

Note on this clonotype: The junction does not match germline at one end; this may be a read error. This chain uses TRBV6-9 with TRBJ1-6; D possibly corresponds to TRBD1 (5 bases). The CDR3 runs to 16 residues. Germline V CDR1 and CDR2: MNHGY, SVAAGI. CDR3 sequence reads: CASIKAYSGTNSPIHF. The CDR3 DNA reads TGTGCCAGCATTAAGGCCTATTCGGGGACTAATTCACCCATCCACTTT.

In its sample, this clonotype was seen many times. This chain links TRBV6-1 with TRBJ2-7; possible D gene TRBD2, 5 bases. This CDR3 spans 12 amino acids. The germline V gene encodes CDR1 MNHNS and CDR2 SASEGT. Trimming removed 8 bases from V and 5 bases from J, with 13 bases in between. This CDR3 reads CASLGGSHEQYF. The CDR3 DNA follows: TGTGCCAGCCTCGGCGGGTCCCACGAGCAGTACTTC.

V gene TRBV5-1 combines with J gene TRBJ1-1, with a tentative D call TRBD1 (6 bases). The CDR3 has 15 residues. V shed 2 bases and J shed 4 bases, with 15 bases lying between them. Germline V lookup: CDR1 SGHRS, CDR2 YFSETQ. The CDR3 region has the DNA TGCGCCAGCAGCTTATCAGGGGCTGGGGTCACTGAAGCTTTCTTT. Translation gives CASSLSGAGVTEAFF.

V is TRBV7-2 and J is TRBJ2-1, with D perhaps TRBD1 (8 bases). V shed 4 bases and J shed 7 bases, with 17 bases lying between them. Germline lookup yields CDR1 SGHTA and CDR2 FQGNSA. The CDR3 sequence is 15 residues long. This chain's CDR3 is CASSSRQGRVNEQFF. CDR3 sequence (DNA): TGTGCCAGCAGCTCCAGACAGGGGAGGGTGAATGAGCAGTTCTTC. Combining the CDR3 with reference TRBV7-2 and TRBJ2-1 gives the whole variable domain GAGVSQSPSNKVTEKGKDVELRCDPISGHTALYWYRQSLGQGLEFLIYFQGNSAPDKSGLPSDRFSAERTGGSVSTLTIQRTQQEDSAVYLCASSSRQGRVNEQFFGPGTRLTVL.

This clonotype was counted many times. The J gene is TRBJ2-1, the V gene TRBV11-3; tentatively, D is TRBD1 (5 bases). This CDR3 comprises 15 residues. In germline, CDR1 is SGHNT, CDR2 YENEEA. Trimming removed 1 base from V and 1 base from J, with 8 bases in between. The CDR3 DNA reads TGTGCCAGCAGCTTAGGACAGCAATCCTACAATGAGCAGTTCTTC. Protein: CASSLGQQSYNEQFF.

This clonotype occurred a few times. This chain uses TRBV19 with TRBJ2-3; a possible D gene is TRBD2 (6 bases). The CDR3 totals 14 residues. Deletions cut 9 bases from V and 2 bases from J, with 15 bases between. Looked up from germline, CDR1 is LNHDA and CDR2 is SQIVND (reference sequence). CDR3 bases: TGTGCCAGCAGCAGGAGGGGTTCCACAGATACGCAGTATTTT. It translates to CASSRRGSTDTQYF. The full variable domain, in which reference TRBV19 and TRBJ2-3 provide the parts outside the CDR3, is DGGITQSPKYLFRKEGQNVTLSCEQNLNHDAMYWYRQDPGQGLRLIYYSQIVNDFQKGDIAEGYSVSREKKESFPLTVTSAQKNPTAFYLCASSRRGSTDTQYFGPGTRLTVL.

This clonotype has only a few counts. The CDR3 DNA follows: TGTGCCAGTAGTATGGTGGGGATGAGGTTGGGTGAGCAGTTCTTC. Translating gives CASSMVGMRLGEQFF. This rearrangement joins TRBV19 to TRBJ2-1, with unresolved D. Deletions cut 3 bases from V and 9 bases from J, with 18 bases between. The germline gives CDR1 LNHDA, CDR2 SQIVND (reference sequence). The CDR3 is made up of 15 amino acids.

This clonotype was seen repeatedly, ten times or more. This rearrangement joins TRBV20-1 to TRBJ1-1; D ambiguous. The germline CDR1 and CDR2 sequences are DFQATT and SNEGSKA (reference sequence). The CDR3 spans 13 residues. The V gene lost 1 base and the J gene lost 4 bases, with 10 bases spanning the gap. This CDR3 is CSARGGPGTEAFF. CDR3 nucleotide sequence: TGCAGTGCTAGAGGGGGTCCTGGCACTGAAGCTTTCTTT.

The rearrangement uses TRBV6-5 and TRBJ1-2; D remains unclear. Trimming removed 0 bases at V and 5 bases at J, with 10 bases between. Germline V gene sequence: CDR1 MNHEY, CDR2 SVGAGI. CDR3 length equals 14 residues. In DNA form, the CDR3 reads TGTGCCAGCAGTTACTCCGGAGACGATTATGGCTACACCTTC. Its protein product is CASSYSGDDYGYTF.

The V and J genes are TRBV5-4 and TRBJ1-1; D possibly corresponds to TRBD1 (5 bases). The CDR3 is made up of 11 amino acids. Trimming removed 3 bases from V and 10 bases from J, with 10 bases in between. Looked up from germline, CDR1 is SGHNT and CDR2 is YYREEE (reference sequence). DNA for the CDR3: TGTGCCAGCAGCTCCGGGGGGGGAGCTTTCTTT. Translation gives CASSSGGGAFF.